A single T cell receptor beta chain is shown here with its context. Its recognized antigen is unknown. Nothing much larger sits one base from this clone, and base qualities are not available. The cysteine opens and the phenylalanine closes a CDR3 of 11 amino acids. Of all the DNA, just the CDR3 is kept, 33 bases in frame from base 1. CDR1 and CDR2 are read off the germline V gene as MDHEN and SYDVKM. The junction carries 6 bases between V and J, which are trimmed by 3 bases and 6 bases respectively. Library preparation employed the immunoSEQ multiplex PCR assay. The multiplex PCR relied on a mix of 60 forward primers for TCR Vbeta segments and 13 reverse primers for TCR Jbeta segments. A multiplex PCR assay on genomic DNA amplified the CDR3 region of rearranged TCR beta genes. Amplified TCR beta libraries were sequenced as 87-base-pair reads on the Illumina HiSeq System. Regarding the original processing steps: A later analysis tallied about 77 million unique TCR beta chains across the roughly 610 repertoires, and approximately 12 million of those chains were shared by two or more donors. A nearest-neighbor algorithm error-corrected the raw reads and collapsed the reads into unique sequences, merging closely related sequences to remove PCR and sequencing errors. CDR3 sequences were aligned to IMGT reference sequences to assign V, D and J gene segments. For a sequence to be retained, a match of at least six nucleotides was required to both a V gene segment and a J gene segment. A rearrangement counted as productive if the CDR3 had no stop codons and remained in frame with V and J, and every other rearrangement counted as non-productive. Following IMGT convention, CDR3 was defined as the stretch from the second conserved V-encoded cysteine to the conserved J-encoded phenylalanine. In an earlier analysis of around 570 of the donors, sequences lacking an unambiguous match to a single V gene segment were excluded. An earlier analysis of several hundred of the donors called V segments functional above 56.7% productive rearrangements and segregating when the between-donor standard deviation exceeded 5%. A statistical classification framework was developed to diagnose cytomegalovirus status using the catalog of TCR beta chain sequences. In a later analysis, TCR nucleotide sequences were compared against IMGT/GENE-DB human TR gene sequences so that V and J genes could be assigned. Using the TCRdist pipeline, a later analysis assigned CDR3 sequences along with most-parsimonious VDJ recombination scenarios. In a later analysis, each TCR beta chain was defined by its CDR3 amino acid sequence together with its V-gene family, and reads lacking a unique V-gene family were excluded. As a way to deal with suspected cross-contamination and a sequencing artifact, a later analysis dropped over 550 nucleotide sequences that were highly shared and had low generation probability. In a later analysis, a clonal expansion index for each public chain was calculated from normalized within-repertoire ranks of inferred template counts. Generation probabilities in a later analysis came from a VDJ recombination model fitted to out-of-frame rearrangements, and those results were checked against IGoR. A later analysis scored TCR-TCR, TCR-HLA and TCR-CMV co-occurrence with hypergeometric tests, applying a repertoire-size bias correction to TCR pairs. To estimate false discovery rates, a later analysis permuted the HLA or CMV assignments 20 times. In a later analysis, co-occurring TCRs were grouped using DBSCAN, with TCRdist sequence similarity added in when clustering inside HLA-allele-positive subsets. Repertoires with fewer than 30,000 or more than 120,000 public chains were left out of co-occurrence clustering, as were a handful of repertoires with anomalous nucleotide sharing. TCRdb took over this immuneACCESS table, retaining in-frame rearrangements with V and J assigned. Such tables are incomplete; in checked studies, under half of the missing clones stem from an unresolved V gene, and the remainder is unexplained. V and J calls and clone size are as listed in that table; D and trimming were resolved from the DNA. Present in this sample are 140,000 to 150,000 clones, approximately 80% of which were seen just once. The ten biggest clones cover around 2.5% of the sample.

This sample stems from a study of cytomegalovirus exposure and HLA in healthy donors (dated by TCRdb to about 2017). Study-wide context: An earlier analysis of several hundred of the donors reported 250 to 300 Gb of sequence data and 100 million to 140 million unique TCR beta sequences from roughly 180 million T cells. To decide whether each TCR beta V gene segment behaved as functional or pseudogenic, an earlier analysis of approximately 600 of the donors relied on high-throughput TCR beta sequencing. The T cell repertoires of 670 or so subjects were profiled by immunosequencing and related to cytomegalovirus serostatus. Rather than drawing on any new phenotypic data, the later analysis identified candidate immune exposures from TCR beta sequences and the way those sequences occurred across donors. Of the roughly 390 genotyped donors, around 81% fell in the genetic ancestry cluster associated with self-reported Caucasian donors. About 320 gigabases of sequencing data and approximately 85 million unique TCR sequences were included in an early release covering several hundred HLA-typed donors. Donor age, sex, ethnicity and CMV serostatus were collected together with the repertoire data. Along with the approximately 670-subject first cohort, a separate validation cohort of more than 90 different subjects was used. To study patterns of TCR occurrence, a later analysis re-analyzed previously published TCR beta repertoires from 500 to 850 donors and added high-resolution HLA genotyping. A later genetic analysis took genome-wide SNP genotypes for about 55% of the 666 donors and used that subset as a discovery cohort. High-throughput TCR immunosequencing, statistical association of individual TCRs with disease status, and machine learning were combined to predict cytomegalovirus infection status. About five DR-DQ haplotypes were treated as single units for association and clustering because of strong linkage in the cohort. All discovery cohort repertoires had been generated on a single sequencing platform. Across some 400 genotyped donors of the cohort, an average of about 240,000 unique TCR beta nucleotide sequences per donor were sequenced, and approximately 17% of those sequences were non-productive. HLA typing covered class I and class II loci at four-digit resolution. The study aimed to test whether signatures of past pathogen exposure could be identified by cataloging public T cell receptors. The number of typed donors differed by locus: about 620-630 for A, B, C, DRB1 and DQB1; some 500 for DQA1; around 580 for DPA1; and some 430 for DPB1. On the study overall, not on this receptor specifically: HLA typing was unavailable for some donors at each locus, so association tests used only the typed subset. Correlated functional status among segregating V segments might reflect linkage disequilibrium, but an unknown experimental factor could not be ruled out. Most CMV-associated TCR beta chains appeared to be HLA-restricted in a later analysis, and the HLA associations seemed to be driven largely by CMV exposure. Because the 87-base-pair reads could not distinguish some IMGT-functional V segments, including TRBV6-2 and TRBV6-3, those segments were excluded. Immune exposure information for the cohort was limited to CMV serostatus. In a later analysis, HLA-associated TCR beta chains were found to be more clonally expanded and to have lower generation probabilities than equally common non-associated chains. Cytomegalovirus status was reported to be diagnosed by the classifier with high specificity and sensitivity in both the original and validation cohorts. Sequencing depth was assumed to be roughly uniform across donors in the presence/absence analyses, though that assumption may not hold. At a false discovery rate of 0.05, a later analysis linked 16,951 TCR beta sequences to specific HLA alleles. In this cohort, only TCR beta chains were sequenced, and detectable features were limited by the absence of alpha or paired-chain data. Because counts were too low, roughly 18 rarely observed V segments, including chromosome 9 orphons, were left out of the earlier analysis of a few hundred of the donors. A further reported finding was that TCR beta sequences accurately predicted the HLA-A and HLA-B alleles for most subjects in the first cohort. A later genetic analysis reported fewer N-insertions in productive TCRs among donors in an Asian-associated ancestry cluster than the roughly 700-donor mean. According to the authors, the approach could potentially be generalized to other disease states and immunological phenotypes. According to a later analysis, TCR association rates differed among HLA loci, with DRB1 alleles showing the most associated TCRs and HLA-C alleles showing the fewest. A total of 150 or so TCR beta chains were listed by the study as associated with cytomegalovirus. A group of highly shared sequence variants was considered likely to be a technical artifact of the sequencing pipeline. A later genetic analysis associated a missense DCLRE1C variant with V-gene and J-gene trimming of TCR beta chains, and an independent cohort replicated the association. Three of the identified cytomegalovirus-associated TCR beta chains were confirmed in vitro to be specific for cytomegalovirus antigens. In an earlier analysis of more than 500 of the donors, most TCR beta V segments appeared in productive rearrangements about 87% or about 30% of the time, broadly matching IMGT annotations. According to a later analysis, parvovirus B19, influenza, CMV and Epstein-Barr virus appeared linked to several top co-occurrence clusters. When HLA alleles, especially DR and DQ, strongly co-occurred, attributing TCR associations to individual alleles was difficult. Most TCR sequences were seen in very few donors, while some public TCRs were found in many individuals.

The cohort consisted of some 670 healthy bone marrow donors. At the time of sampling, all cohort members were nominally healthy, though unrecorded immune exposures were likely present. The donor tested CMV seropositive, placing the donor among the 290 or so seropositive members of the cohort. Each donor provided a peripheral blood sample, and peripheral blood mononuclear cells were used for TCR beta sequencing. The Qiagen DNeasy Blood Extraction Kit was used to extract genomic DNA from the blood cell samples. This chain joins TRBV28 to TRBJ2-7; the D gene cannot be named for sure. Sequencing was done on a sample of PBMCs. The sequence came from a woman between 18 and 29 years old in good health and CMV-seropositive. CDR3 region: CASSFSREQYF. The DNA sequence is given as TGTGCCAGCAGTTTTAGCCGCGAGCAGTACTTC.